This is a list of T cell receptor beta chains from one sample in a study of sequential checkpoint blockade in melanoma. TCRdb's table, derived via immunoSEQ multiplex PCR, lists solely in-frame clones and lacks some. The sample has about 21,000 clones; 27% are singletons. The input for sequencing was tumor tissue (inferred from file names), taken from a patient given nivolumab and ipilimumab in sequence. These receptor sequences come from a human donor with melanoma. Both conserved end residues are part of each CDR3. The D gene is left open where the match is weak. Size values are once, few and many counts, or a class for expanded clones, and some rows have none.

v_gene	abundance	j_gene	d_gene	CDR3aa	CDR3nt
TRBV6-8	few	TRBJ2-5	-	CASTMTAQETQYF	TGTGCCAGCACCATGACAGCACAAGAGACCCAGTACTTC
TRBV28	-	TRBJ2-3	TRBD1	CASSWVKGATDTQYF	TGTGCCAGCAGTTGGGTAAAGGGGGCGACAGATACGCAGTATTTT
TRBV28	few	TRBJ2-1	-	CASSLTAVWNEQFF	TGTGCCAGCAGTTTAACGGCAGTTTGGAATGAGCAGTTCTTC
TRBV28	-	TRBJ2-5	-	CASRDKIQETQYF	TGTGCCAGCAGGGACAAAATCCAAGAGACCCAGTACTTC
TRBV28	medium-sized	TRBJ2-7	-	CASSLKSTGTEQYF	TGTGCCAGCAGCCTAAAAAGCACAGGGACCGAGCAGTACTTC
TRBV6-8	many	TRBJ1-1	TRBD1	CASSQQGGRAFF	TGTGCCAGCAGTCAACAGGGGGGTAGAGCTTTCTTT
TRBV19	-	TRBJ2-7	-	CASSIGTATYEQYF	TGTGCCAGTAGTATAGGAACAGCAACCTACGAGCAGTACTTC
TRBV5-1	-	TRBJ1-2	-	CASSLDRTGPLSNYGYTF	TGCGCCAGCAGCTTGGACAGGACGGGCCCACTCAGTAACTATGGCTACACCTTC
TRBV6-8	-	TRBJ1-5	-	CASRDGRGSQPQHF	TGTGCCAGCAGGGATGGCAGGGGCAGTCAGCCCCAGCATTTT
TRBV5-1	-	TRBJ1-4	-	CASSQGTSNEKLFF	TGCGCCAGCAGCCAGGGGACCTCTAATGAAAAACTGTTTTTT
TRBV30	few	TRBJ1-2	-	CAWSDSNYGYTF	TGTGCCTGGTCGGACAGCAACTATGGCTACACCTTC
TRBV2	-	TRBJ2-1	-	CASSVEGPSYNEQFF	TGTGCCAGCAGTGTGGAAGGGCCGAGTTACAATGAGCAGTTCTTC
TRBV9	few	TRBJ1-3	-	CASSEAPLFYSGNTIYF	TGTGCCAGCAGTGAAGCTCCTCTCTTCTACTCTGGAAACACCATATATTTT
TRBV7-1	few	TRBJ2-7	-	CASTRGDSYEQYF	TGTGCCAGCACCAGAGGGGACTCCTACGAGCAGTACTTC
TRBV6-8	few	TRBJ2-1	-	CASSSLEGRGVSNEQFF	TGTGCCAGCAGTTCCCTCGAGGGCAGGGGAGTTAGTAATGAGCAGTTCTTC
TRBV30	few	TRBJ1-2	TRBD1	CAGAGQASYGYTF	TGTGCCGGGGCGGGACAGGCCTCCTATGGCTACACCTTC
TRBV28	medium-sized	TRBJ1-1	TRBD1	CASSWGATGGGEAFF	TGTGCCAGCAGTTGGGGAGCGACAGGGGGCGGTGAAGCTTTCTTT
TRBV6-8	-	TRBJ2-2	TRBD1	CASSTPQTGGDTGELFF	TGTGCCAGCAGTACCCCCCAAACAGGGGGAGACACCGGGGAGCTGTTTTTT
TRBV5-1	-	TRBJ2-5	TRBD2	CASSTDGWTSGSETQYF	TGCGCCAGCAGCACTGACGGCTGGACTAGCGGGAGTGAGACCCAGTACTTC
TRBV6-7	-	TRBJ1-1	TRBD1	CASSPGQTRNTEAFF	TGTGCCAGCAGCCCGGGACAGACTCGGAACACTGAAGCTTTCTTT
TRBV18	-	TRBJ1-2	-	CASSLSPSDGYTF	TGTGCCAGCTCACTTTCCCCCTCGGATGGCTACACCTTC
TRBV27	-	TRBJ1-6	-	CASSPINNSPLHF	TGTGCCAGCAGTCCCATTAATAATTCACCCCTCCACTTT
TRBV19	-	TRBJ2-7	TRBD1	CASSLIGGLEEQYF	TGTGCCAGTAGTCTCATAGGGGGCCTAGAAGAGCAGTACTTC
TRBV6-7	few	TRBJ2-2	-	CASSEARTLTGELFF	TGTGCCAGCAGTGAAGCGAGGACGCTCACCGGGGAGCTGTTTTTT
TRBV9	few	TRBJ2-2	TRBD1	CASMGGTGAAGELFF	TGTGCCAGCATGGGAGGGACAGGGGCCGCCGGGGAGCTGTTTTTT
TRBV11-3	few	TRBJ2-7	TRBD1	CASSLTGTGFYEQYF	TGTGCCAGCAGCTTAACGGGGACAGGGTTCTACGAGCAGTACTTC
TRBV18	-	TRBJ2-3	-	CASSPRVRDTDTQYF	TGTGCCAGCTCACCACGGGTCAGGGACACAGATACGCAGTATTTT
TRBV7-6	-	TRBJ2-1	-	CARSFPLMQANEQFF	TGTGCCAGAAGCTTCCCACTGATGCAGGCCAATGAGCAGTTCTTC
TRBV28	-	TRBJ1-2	-	CASSPQFPRNYGYTF	TGTGCCAGCAGTCCCCAGTTTCCACGCAACTATGGCTACACCTTC
TRBV11-3	few	TRBJ2-7	TRBD1	CASSRDRGYGEQYF	TGTGCCAGCAGCAGGGACAGGGGTTACGGCGAGCAGTACTTC
TRBV25-1	-	TRBJ2-7	-	CASSEFGENEQYF	TGTGCCAGCAGTGAATTCGGGGAAAACGAGCAGTACTTC
TRBV29-1	-	TRBJ2-7	-	CSVADSVYEQYF	TGCAGCGTTGCAGATTCCGTCTACGAGCAGTACTTC
TRBV12-2	-	TRBJ2-6	-	CATTFPSGANVLTF	TGTGCCACCACGTTTCCCTCTGGGGCCAACGTCCTGACTTTC
TRBV6-8	few	TRBJ2-7	TRBD2	CASSGSSGGSYEQYF	TGTGCCAGCAGTGGTTCTAGCGGGGGGAGCTACGAGCAGTACTTC
TRBV19	once	TRBJ2-3	-	CASSWGNPSTDTQYF	TGTGCCAGTAGTTGGGGGAACCCTAGCACAGATACGCAGTATTTT
TRBV18	medium-sized	TRBJ2-7	-	CASSLLERHEQYF	TGTGCCAGCTCACTTCTAGAGCGGCACGAGCAGTACTTC
TRBV11-3	few	TRBJ2-3	TRBD1	CASSFSGQRTDTQYF	TGTGCCAGCAGCTTTTCGGGACAGCGCACAGATACGCAGTATTTT
TRBV28	few	TRBJ1-5	-	CASRQQGLGQPQHF	TGTGCCAGCAGGCAACAGGGACTTGGTCAGCCCCAGCATTTT
TRBV5-1	-	TRBJ2-2	TRBD1	CASSLPDRTGELFF	TGCGCCAGCAGTCTTCCGGACAGGACCGGCGAGCTGTTTTTT
TRBV19	-	TRBJ1-2	-	CASSINRMGYTF	TGTGCCAGTAGTATAAATCGTATGGGCTACACCTTC